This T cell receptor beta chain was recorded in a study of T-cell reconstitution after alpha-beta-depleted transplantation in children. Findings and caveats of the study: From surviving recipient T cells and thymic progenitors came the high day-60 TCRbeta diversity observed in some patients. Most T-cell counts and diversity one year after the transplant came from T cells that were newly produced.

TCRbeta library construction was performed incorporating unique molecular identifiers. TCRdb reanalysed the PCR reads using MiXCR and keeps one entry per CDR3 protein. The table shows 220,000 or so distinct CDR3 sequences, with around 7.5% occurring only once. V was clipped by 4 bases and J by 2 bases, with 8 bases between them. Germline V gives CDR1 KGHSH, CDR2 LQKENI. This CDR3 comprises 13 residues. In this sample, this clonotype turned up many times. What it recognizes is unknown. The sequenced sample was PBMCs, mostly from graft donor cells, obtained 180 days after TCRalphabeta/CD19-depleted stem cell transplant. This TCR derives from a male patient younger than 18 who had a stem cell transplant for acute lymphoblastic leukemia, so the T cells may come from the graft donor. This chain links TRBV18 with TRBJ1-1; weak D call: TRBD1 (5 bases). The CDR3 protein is CASSQGINTEAFF. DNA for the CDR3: TGTGCCAGCTCACAGGGGATCAACACTGAAGCTTTCTTT. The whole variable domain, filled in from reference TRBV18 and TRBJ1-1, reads NAGVMQNPRHLVRRRGQEARLRCSPMKGHSHVYWYRQLPEEGLKFMVYLQKENIIDESGMPKERFSAEFPKEGPSILRIQQVVRGDSAAYFCASSQGINTEAFFGQGTRLTVV.